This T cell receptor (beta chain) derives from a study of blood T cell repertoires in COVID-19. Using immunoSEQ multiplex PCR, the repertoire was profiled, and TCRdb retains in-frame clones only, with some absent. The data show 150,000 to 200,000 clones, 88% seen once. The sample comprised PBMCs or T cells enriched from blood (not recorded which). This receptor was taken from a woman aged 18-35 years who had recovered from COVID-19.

The chain's CDR3 is CASSLEVGDSVYEQYF. DNA of the CDR3: TGTGCCAGCAGCTTGGAGGTGGGTGACAGCGTTTACGAGCAGTACTTC. V is TRBV5-4 and J is TRBJ2-7; perhaps TRBD1 as D (5 bases). The CDR3 has 16 residues. V was trimmed by 0 bases and J by 4 bases, leaving 17 bases between them. Germline V gives CDR1 SGHNT, CDR2 YYREEE (reference sequence).